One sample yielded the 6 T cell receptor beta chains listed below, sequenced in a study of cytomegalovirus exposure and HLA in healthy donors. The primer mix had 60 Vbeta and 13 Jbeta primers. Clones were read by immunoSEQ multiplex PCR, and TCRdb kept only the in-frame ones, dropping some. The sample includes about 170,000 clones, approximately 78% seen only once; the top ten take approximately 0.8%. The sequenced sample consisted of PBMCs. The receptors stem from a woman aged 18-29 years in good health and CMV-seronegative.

The CDR3 loop is CASRKLAASYNEQFF. The CDR3 bases are TGTGCCAGCAGAAAACTAGCGGCGTCCTACAATGAGCAGTTCTTC. V and J are TRBV11-2 and TRBJ2-1; 8 bases align to TRBD2. V lost 6 bases, J lost 1 base, and 5 bases stayed unmatched. The CDR3 has 15 amino acids. CDR1 is SGHAT, CDR2 FQNNGV, per germline. Full variable domain (remainder filled in from reference TRBV11-2 and TRBJ2-1): EAGVAQSPRYKIIEKRQSVAFWCNPISGHATLYWYQQILGQGPKLLIQFQNNGVVDDSQLPKDRFSAERLKGVDSTLKIQPAKLEDSAVYLCASRKLAASYNEQFFGPGTRLTVL.

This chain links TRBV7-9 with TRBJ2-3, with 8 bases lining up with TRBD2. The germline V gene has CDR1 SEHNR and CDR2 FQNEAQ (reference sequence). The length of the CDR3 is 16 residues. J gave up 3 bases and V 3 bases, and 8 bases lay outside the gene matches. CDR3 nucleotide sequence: TGTGCCAGCAGCTTCGGCGACGGGAGGGGGACAGATACGCAGTATTTT. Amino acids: CASSFGDGRGTDTQYF.

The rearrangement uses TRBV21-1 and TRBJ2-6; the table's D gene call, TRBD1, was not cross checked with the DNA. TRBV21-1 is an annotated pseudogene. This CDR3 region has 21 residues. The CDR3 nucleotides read TGTGCCAGCAGCAAAGCCCTTTTTGAGTGGACAGCGAGCTCTGGGGCCAACGTCCTGACTTTC. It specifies CASSKALFEWTASSGANVLTF.

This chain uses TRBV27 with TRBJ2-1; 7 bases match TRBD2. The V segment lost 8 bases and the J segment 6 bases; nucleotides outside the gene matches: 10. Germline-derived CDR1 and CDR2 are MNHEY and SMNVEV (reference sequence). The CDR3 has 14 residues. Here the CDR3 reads CASYRTRASNEQFF. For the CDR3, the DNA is TGTGCCAGCTACCGGACTAGAGCCTCCAATGAGCAGTTCTTC.

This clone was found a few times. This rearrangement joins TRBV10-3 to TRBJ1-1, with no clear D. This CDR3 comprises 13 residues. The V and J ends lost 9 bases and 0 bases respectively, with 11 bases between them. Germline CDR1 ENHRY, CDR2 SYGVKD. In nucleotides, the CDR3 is TGTGCCATGAACGGGGATTTGAACACTGAAGCTTTCTTT. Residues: CAMNGDLNTEAFF.

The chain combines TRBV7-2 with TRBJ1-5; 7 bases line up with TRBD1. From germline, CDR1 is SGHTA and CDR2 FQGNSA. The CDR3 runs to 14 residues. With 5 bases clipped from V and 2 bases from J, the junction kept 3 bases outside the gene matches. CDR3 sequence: CASSLQGGNQPQHF. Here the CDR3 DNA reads TGTGCCAGCAGCCTTCAGGGGGGCAATCAGCCCCAGCATTTT. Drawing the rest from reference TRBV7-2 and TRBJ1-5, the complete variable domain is GAGVSQSPSNKVTEKGKDVELRCDPISGHTALYWYRQSLGQGLEFLIYFQGNSAPDKSGLPSDRFSAERTGGSVSTLTIQRTQQEDSAVYLCASSLQGGNQPQHFGDGTRLSIL.